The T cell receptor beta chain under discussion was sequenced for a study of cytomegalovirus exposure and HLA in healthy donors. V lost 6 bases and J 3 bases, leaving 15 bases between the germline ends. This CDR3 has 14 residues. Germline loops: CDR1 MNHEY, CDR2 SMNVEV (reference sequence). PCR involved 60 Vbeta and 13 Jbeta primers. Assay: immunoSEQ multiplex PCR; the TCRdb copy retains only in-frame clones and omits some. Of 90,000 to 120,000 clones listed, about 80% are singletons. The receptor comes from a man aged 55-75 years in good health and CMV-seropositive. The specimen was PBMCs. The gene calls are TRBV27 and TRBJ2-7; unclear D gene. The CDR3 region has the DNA TGTGCCAGCAGCCCCGCAGGTTTAAGCTACGAGCAGTACTTC. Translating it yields CASSPAGLSYEQYF.